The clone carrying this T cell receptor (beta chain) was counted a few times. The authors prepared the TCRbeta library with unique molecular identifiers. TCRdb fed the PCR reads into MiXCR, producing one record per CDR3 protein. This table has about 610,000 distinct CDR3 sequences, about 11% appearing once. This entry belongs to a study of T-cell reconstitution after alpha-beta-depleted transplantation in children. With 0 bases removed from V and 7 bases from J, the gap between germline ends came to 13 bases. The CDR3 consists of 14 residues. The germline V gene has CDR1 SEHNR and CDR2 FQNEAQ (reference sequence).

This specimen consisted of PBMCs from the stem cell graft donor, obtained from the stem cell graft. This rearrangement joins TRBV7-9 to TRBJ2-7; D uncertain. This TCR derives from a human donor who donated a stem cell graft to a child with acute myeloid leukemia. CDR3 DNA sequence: TGTGCCAGCAGCTTAGCGGCTTCCCCTGGGGAGCAGTACTTC. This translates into CASSLAASPGEQYF.